Below, 13 T cell receptor beta chains from the same sample are listed, as sequenced in a study of tumor-infiltrating lymphocytes in localized non-small cell lung cancer. The data were produced by immunoSEQ multiplex PCR, yet TCRdb's version contains in-frame clones alone and is incomplete. The sample holds around 5,500 clones, 81% seen once. Material: lung tumor tissue. These receptors all stem from a human donor with non-small cell lung cancer.

The V call is TRBV6-5, the J call TRBJ1-2, with D possibly matching TRBD1 (6 bases). The CDR3 totals 15 residues. The germline CDR1 and CDR2 sequences are MNHEY and SVGAGI. V was clipped by 6 bases and J by 10 bases, with 24 bases between them. CDR3: CASSSPGRGKGVYTF. CDR3 DNA sequence: TGTGCCAGCAGCTCCCCGGGACGTGGGAAGGGGGTCTACACCTTC.

This sequence joins TRBV30 and TRBJ2-2; weak D call: TRBD2 (5 bases). This CDR3 has 12 amino acids. The V gene lost 3 bases and the J gene lost 9 bases, with 11 bases spanning the gap. Germline V gene data show CDR1 as GTSNPN and CDR2 as SVGIG (reference sequence). For the CDR3, the DNA is TGTGCCTGGAGCCTACTAGGGCGGGAGCTGTTTTTT. It is translated as CAWSLLGRELFF. Full variable domain (remainder filled in from reference TRBV30 and TRBJ2-2): SQTIHQWPATLVQPVGSPLSLECTVEGTSNPNLYWYRQAAGRGLQLLFYSVGIGQISSEVPQNLSASRPQDRQFILSSKKLLLSDSGFYLCAWSLLGRELFFGEGSRLTVL.

J is TRBJ2-2 and V is TRBV4-3, with a weak D call TRBD2 (6 bases). The V gene's germline CDR1 is LGHNA and CDR2 YSLEER. The CDR3 loop spans 13 amino acids. Trimming removed 1 base at V and 6 bases at J, with 6 bases between. The chain's CDR3 is CASSQGLAGELFF. The DNA of the CDR3 is TGCGCCAGCAGCCAAGGACTAGCCGGGGAGCTGTTTTTT.

The chain joins TRBV5-4 to TRBJ1-2; D unresolved. The CDR3 contains 13 residues. Per the germline V gene, CDR1 is SGHNT and CDR2 is YYREEE (reference sequence). V gave up 5 bases and J gave up 8 bases, with 16 bases separating them. This chain's CDR3 is CASSQGPMRGYTF. CDR3 nucleotide sequence: TGTGCCAGCAGTCAAGGACCGATGCGGGGCTACACCTTC.

The rearrangement uses TRBV13 and TRBJ2-7; tentatively, D is TRBD2 (6 bases). CDR3 length equals 13 residues. V gave up 4 bases and J gave up 6 bases, with 13 bases separating them. CDR1 is PRHDT, CDR2 FYEKMQ, per germline (reference sequence). In DNA, the CDR3 is TGTGCCAGCAGCTGGGGGACTGTCGGCGAGCAGTACTTC. Translating gives CASSWGTVGEQYF.

The chain has TRBV29-1 and TRBJ1-1, with unresolved D. Germline CDR1 reads SQVTM; CDR2 reads ANQGSEA. This CDR3 has 12 amino acids. The V and J ends lost 7 bases and 2 bases respectively, with 11 bases between them. The CDR3 nucleotides are TGCAGCGGCCGACATTTTAACACTGAAGCTTTCTTT. Its protein is CSGRHFNTEAFF.

This chain connects TRBV5-1 to TRBJ1-5; TRBD1 matches 7 bases. The trim removed 0 bases at V and 2 bases at J, leaving 11 bases unmatched. The length of the CDR3 is 18 residues. Germline V gene sequence: CDR1 SGHRS, CDR2 YFSETQ. The CDR3 loop is CASSLAPRTGRGNQPQHF. The CDR3 bases are TGCGCCAGCAGCTTGGCCCCTAGGACAGGTCGGGGCAATCAGCCCCAGCATTTT.

The chain couples TRBV5-4 to TRBJ2-7, with TRBD1 as a possible D gene (6 bases). V was cut by 4 bases and J by 1 base, with 12 bases left in between. CDR1 and CDR2 from the germline V gene are SGHNT and YYREEE (reference sequence). The CDR3 extends over 14 amino acids. This chain's CDR3 is CASSPRQDSYEQYF. As DNA, the CDR3 is TGTGCCAGCAGCCCAAGACAGGATTCCTACGAGCAGTACTTC. The complete variable domain, with remaining parts taken from reference TRBV5-4 and TRBJ2-7, reads ETGVTQSPTHLIKTRGQQVTLRCSSQSGHNTVSWYQQALGQGPQFIFQYYREEENGRGNFPPRFSGLQFPNYSSELNVNALELDDSALYLCASSPRQDSYEQYFGPGTRLTVT.

The gene calls are TRBV14 and TRBJ2-5; the D gene is possibly TRBD1 (6 bases). The germline V and J ends were trimmed by 2 bases and 5 bases, with 15 bases remaining between them. Germline CDR1 is SGHDN and CDR2 is FVKESK. The CDR3 length is 15 residues. CDR3 nucleotides: TGTGCCAGCAGCCAACTCGACAGGTATATGGAGACCCAGTACTTC. This gives the protein CASSQLDRYMETQYF. The whole variable domain, filled in from reference TRBV14 and TRBJ2-5, reads EAGVTQFPSHSVIEKGQTVTLRCDPISGHDNLYWYRRVMGKEIKFLLHFVKESKQDESGMPNNRFLAERTGGTYSTLKVQPAELEDSGVYFCASSQLDRYMETQYFGPGTRLLVL.

V and J are TRBV6-6 and TRBJ2-1, with a weak D call TRBD2 (6 bases). Trimming shortened V by 2 bases and J by 4 bases, and 12 bases separated the two germline ends. The CDR3 is 15 amino acids. The V gene's germline CDR1 is MNHNY and CDR2 SVGAGI (reference sequence). CDR3 amino acids: CASSYQIGGYNEQFF. The CDR3 region has the DNA TGTGCCAGCAGTTACCAGATCGGGGGTTACAATGAGCAGTTCTTC.

The chain combines TRBV4-1 with TRBJ1-2, with unresolved D. V lost 0 bases to trimming and J lost 6 bases, with 17 bases between them. This CDR3 region has 16 residues. Germline lookup yields CDR1 MGHRA and CDR2 YSYEKL. CDR3 coding DNA: TGCGCCAGCAGCCAAGAAGTAGGCCGATCTTCTGATGGCTACACCTTC. It encodes CASSQEVGRSSDGYTF.

Only a few counts were recorded for this clone. The chain employs TRBV15 and TRBJ1-4; D not resolved. The CDR3 is 13 residues long. Germline loops: CDR1 LNHNV, CDR2 YYDKDF (reference sequence). Trimming removed 1 base from V and 5 bases from J, with 5 bases in between. The CDR3 nucleotides are TGTGCCACCAGCAGAGTGGGAAATGAAAAACTGTTTTTT. Translated, it gives CATSRVGNEKLFF.

V gene TRBV7-9 combines with J gene TRBJ2-2, with D possibly TRBD2 on 5 matching bases. Germline assignment: CDR1 SEHNR and CDR2 FQNEAQ (reference sequence). V lost 4 bases and J lost 5, with 14 bases in between. This CDR3 spans 15 amino acids. This CDR3 is CASSSKPGGTGELFF. DNA of the CDR3: TGTGCCAGCAGCTCAAAGCCGGGCGGGACCGGGGAGCTGTTTTTT.